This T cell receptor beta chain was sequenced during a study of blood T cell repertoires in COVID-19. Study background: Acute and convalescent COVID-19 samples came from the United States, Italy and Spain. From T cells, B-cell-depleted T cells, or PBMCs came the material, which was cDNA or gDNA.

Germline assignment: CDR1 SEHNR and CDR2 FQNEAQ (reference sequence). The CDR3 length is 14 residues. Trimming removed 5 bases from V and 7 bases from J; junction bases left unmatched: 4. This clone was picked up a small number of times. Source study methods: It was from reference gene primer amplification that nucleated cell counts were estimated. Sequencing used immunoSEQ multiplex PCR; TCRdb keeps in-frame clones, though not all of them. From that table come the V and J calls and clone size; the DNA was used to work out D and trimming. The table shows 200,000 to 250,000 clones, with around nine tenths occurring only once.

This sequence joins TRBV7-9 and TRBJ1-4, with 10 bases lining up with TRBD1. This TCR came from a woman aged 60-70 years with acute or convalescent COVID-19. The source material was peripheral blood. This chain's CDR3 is CASSPGTGVEKLFF. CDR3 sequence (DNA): TGTGCCAGCAGCCCCGGGACAGGGGTTGAAAAACTGTTTTTT.